This T cell receptor beta chain was documented in a study of OX40 agonist ivuxolimab in advanced cancers. Study summary: An anti-OX40 (CD134) antibody with agonistic activity, ivuxolimab, was administered to patients.

Findings of the study overall: Normalized T-cell clonal expansion was also low in some nonresponders. No antigen was identified for the clonally expanded peripheral T cells.

This clone was counted between two and nine times. The antigen is not known. Researchers took blood at baseline, on cycle 4 day 1, and on cycle 7 day 1. Assay used: immunoSEQ multiplex PCR; TCRdb lists only in-frame clones, some missing. The sample holds about 64,000 clones, roughly 89% seen once. The germline gives CDR1 SNHLY, CDR2 FYNNEI. The CDR3 contains 13 residues. The V gene end was trimmed by 8 bases and the J gene end by 13 bases; junction bases not matched to a gene: 11. The source is an adult with an advanced solid tumor such as melanoma, head and neck, liver or kidney cancer. This specimen was CD4+ or CD8+ T cells sorted from blood, taken in a trial of the OX40 agonist ivuxolimab. V gene TRBV2 combines with J gene TRBJ1-6, with 7 bases matching TRBD1. DNA of the CDR3: TGTGCCAGCGGAAGGACAGGCGGGACGCCCCTCCACTTT. This codes for CASGRTGGTPLHF.